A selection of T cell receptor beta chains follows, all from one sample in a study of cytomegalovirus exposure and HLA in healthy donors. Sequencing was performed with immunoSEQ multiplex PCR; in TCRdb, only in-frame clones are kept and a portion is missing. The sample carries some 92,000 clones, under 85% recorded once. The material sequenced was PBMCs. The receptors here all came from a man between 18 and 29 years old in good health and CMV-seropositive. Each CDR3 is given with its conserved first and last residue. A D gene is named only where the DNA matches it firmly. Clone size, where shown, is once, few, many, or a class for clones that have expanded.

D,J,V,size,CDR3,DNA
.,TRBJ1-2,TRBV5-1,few,CASSFFSQGGDGYTF,TGCGCCAGCAGCTTCTTTTCACAGGGAGGGGATGGCTACACCTTC
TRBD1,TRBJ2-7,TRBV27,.,CASSLGGRTYEQYF,TGCGCCAGCAGTTTAGGGGGCAGGACTTACGAGCAGTACTTC
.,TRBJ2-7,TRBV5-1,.,CASSLLDRPEVYEQYF,TGCGCCAGCAGCTTACTAGACAGGCCTGAAGTGTACGAGCAGTACTTC
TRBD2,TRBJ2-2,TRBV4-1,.,CASSPSGGVTGELFF,TGCGCCAGCAGCCCCTCCGGGGGGGTGACCGGGGAGCTGTTTTTT
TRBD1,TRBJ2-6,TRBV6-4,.,CASSEKGAGEANVLTF,TGTGCCAGCAGTGAAAAGGGGGCCGGCGAGGCCAACGTCCTGACTTTC
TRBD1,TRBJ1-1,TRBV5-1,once,CASSSRTGNTEAFF,TGCGCCAGCAGCTCGCGGACAGGGAACACTGAAGCTTTCTTT
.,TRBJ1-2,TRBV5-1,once,CASSLEGRAEGYTF,TGCGCCAGCAGCTTGGAAGGCAGGGCGGAAGGCTACACCTTC
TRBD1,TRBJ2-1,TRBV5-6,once,CASRDRQGPPREQFF,TGTGCCAGCAGAGACCGACAGGGGCCTCCTAGGGAGCAGTTCTTC
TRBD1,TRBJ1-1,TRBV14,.,CASSQRTGGISEAFF,TGTGCCAGCAGCCAACGAACAGGGGGCATTTCTGAAGCTTTCTTT
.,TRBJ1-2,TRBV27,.,CASSSGDRYGYTF,TGTGCCAGCAGTTCGGGGGACCGATATGGCTACACCTTC
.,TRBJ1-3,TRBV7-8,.,CASSVTPGNTIYF,TGTGCCAGCAGCGTGACTCCTGGAAACACCATATATTTT
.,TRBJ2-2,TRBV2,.,CASGVGASLLNTGELFF,TGTGCCAGCGGCGTGGGGGCTAGCTTACTGAACACCGGGGAGCTGTTTTTT
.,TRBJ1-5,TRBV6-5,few,CASSETANQPQHF,TGTGCCAGCAGTGAGACAGCTAATCAGCCCCAGCATTTT
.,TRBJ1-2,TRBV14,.,CASSFTGLYGYTF,TGTGCCAGCAGTTTCACAGGGTTGTATGGCTACACCTTC
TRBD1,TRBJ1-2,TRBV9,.,CASSKGAGRSLANYGYTF,TGTGCCAGCTCCAAGGGGGCGGGCAGGTCTTTAGCTAACTATGGCTACACCTTC
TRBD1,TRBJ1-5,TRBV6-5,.,CASSLVQGFNPQHF,TGTGCCAGCAGTTTAGTACAGGGGTTCAACCCCCAGCATTTT
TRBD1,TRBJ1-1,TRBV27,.,CASSLSTGGYTEAFF,TGTGCCAGCAGTTTATCGACAGGGGGATACACTGAAGCTTTCTTT
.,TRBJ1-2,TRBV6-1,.,CASRERPPGYGYTF,TGTGCCAGCAGGGAAAGACCGCCGGGCTATGGCTACACCTTC
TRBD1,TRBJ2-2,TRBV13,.,CASSLGQGVTGELFF,TGTGCCAGCAGCTTGGGACAGGGGGTCACCGGGGAGCTGTTTTTT
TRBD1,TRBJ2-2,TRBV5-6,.,CASRSDRGLTGELFF,TGTGCCAGCAGGTCGGACAGGGGGCTCACCGGGGAGCTGTTTTTT
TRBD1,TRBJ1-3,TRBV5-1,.,CASSEGQGRSGNTIYF,TGCGCCAGCAGCGAGGGACAGGGGCGGTCTGGAAACACCATATATTTT
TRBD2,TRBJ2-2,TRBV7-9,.,CASSLGSGVRTGELFF,TGTGCCAGCAGCTTAGGAAGCGGGGTACGAACCGGGGAGCTGTTTTTT
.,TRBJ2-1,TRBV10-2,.,CASGGISRGYNEQFF,TGCGCCAGCGGGGGAATTTCTCGGGGGTACAATGAGCAGTTCTTC
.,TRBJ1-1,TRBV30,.,CAWSDLNTEAFF,TGTGCCTGGAGTGATCTAAACACTGAAGCTTTCTTT
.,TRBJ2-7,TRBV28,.,CASSAGRAYEQYF,TGTGCCAGCAGTGCGGGACGGGCCTACGAGCAGTACTTC
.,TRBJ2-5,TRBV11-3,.,CASSTRQGGRETQYF,TGTGCCAGCAGCACCCGACAGGGAGGTAGAGAGACCCAGTACTTC
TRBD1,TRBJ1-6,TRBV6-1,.,CASSGRQGDNSPLHF,TGTGCCAGCAGTGGACGACAGGGCGATAATTCACCCCTCCACTTT
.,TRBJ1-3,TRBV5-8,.,CASSFADSSGNTIYF,TGTGCCAGCAGCTTTGCCGACAGCTCTGGAAACACCATATATTTT
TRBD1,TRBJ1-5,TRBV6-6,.,CASGWTGYSNQPQHF,TGTGCCAGCGGGTGGACAGGCTATAGCAATCAGCCCCAGCATTTT
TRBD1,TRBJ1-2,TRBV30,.,CAWSEEDRGYGYTF,TGTGCCTGGAGCGAAGAGGACAGGGGCTATGGCTACACCTTC
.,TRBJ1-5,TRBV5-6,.,CASSLGGILEPQHF,TGTGCCAGCAGCTTGGGAGGGATATTAGAGCCCCAGCATTTT
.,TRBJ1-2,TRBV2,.,CASSETVGRSYGYTF,TGTGCCAGCAGTGAAACAGTCGGCCGATCATATGGCTACACCTTC
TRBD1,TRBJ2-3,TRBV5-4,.,CASSLGDSTYQQYF,TGTGCCAGCAGCTTGGGGGACAGTACCTATCAGCAGTATTTT
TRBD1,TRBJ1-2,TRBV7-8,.,CASSLTGDFVGGYTF,TGTGCCAGCAGCTTGACAGGGGACTTTGTAGGTGGCTACACCTTC
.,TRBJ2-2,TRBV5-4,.,CASSLTGTWAGELFF,TGTGCCAGCAGCCTAACAGGGACATGGGCCGGGGAGCTGTTTTTT
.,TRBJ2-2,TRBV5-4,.,CASSLGLPTGELFF,TGTGCCAGCAGCTTGGGACTTCCCACCGGGGAGCTGTTTTTT
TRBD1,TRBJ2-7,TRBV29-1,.,CSVEPSGQGVGQYF,TGCAGCGTTGAGCCCTCGGGACAGGGGGTCGGGCAGTACTTC
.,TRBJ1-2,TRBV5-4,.,CASSWTGSGGYTF,TGTGCCAGCAGCTGGACGGGGAGTGGTGGCTACACCTTC
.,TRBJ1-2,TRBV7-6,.,CASSFREDYGYTF,TGTGCCAGCAGCTTCAGGGAGGACTATGGCTACACCTTC
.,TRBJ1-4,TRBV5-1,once,CASSPTGLAEKLFF,TGCGCCAGCAGCCCGACAGGACTCGCAGAAAAACTGTTTTTT
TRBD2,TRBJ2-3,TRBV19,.,CASSELAGVSTDTQYF,TGTGCCAGTAGCGAACTAGCGGGTGTTAGCACAGATACGCAGTATTTT
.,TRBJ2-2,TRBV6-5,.,CASSYDRNTGELFF,TGTGCCAGCAGTTACGACAGAAACACCGGGGAGCTGTTTTTT
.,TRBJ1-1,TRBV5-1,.,CASSREGTEAFF,TGCGCCAGCAGCCGCGAGGGCACTGAAGCTTTCTTT
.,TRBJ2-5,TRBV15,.,CATSTTVGWETQYF,TGTGCCACCAGCACGACAGTGGGTTGGGAGACCCAGTACTTC
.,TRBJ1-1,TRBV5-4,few,CASSSHREGTEAFF,TGTGCCAGCAGCTCGCACAGGGAGGGCACTGAAGCTTTCTTT
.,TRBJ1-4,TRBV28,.,CASRSGSTNEKLFF,TGTGCCAGCAGATCAGGATCGACTAATGAAAAACTGTTTTTT
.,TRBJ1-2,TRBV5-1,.,CASSPTSGQSYGYTF,TGCGCCAGCAGCCCGACTTCGGGACAAAGCTATGGCTACACCTTC
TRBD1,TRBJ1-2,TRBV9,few,CASSDYTGAHGYGYTF,TGTGCCAGCAGCGATTACACAGGGGCCCACGGCTATGGCTACACCTTC
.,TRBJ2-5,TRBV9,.,CASSVSLAQETQYF,TGTGCCAGCAGCGTTTCCCTAGCCCAAGAGACCCAGTACTTC
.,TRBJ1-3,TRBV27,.,CASSRTPSGNTIYF,TGTGCCAGCAGCAGGACTCCCTCTGGAAACACCATATATTTT
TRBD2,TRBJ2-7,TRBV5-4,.,CASSWLAAHSYEQYF,TGTGCCAGCAGCTGGCTAGCGGCCCATTCCTACGAGCAGTACTTC
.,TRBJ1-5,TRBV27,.,CASSPSWGEANQPQHF,TGTGCCAGCAGTCCCAGTTGGGGCGAGGCAAATCAGCCCCAGCATTTT
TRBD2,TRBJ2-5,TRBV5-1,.,CASSLASGGPPRAQYF,TGCGCCAGCAGCTTGGCTAGCGGGGGCCCTCCTCGGGCCCAGTACTTC
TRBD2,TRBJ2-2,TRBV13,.,CASGREFTGELFF,TGTGCCAGCGGGAGGGAATTCACCGGGGAGCTGTTTTTT
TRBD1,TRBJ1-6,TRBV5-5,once,CASSLGDSFSPLHF,TGTGCCAGCAGCTTGGGGGACAGTTTTTCACCCCTCCACTTT
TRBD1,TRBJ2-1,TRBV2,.,CASSAPDRANEQFF,TGTGCCAGCAGTGCCCCCGACAGGGCTAATGAGCAGTTCTTC
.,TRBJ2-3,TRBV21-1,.,CASSKDRVWGTQYF,TGTGCCAGCAGCAAAGACAGGGTGTGGGGTACGCAGTATTTT